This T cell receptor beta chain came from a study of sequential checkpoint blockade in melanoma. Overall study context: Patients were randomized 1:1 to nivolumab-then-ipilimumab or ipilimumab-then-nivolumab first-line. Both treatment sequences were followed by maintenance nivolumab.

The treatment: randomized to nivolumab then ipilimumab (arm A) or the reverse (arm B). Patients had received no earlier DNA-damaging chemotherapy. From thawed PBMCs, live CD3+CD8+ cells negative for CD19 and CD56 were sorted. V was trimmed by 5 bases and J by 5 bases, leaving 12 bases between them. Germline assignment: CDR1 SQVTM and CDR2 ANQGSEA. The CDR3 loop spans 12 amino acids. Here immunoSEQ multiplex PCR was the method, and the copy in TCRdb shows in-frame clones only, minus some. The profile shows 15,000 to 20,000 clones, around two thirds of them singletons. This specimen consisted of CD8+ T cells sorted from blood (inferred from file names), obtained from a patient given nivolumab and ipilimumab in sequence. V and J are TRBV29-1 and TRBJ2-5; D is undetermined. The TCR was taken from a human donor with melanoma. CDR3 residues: CSVLPGGETQYF. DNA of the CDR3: TGCAGCGTTTTACCGGGTGGGGAGACCCAGTACTTC.